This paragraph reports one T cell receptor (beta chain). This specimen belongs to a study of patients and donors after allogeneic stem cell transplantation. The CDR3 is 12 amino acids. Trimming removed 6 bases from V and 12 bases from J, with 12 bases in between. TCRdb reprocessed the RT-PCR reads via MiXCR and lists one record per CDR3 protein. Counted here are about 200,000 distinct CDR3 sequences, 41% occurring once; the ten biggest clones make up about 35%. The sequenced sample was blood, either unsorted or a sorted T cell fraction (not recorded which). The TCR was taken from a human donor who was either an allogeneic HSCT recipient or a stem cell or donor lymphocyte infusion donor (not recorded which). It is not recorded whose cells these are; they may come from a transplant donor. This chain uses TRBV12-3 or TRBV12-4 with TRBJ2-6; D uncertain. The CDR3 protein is CASSLQSAVLTF. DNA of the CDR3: TGTGCCAGCAGCCTTCAGTCCGCCGTCCTGACTTTC.